The 14 T cell receptor beta chains listed next were all sequenced from one sample in a study of T-cell memory formation after mild COVID-19. MiXCR, applied by TCRdb to the 5' RACE reads, yields one record per CDR3 protein. The profile shows 380,000 or so distinct CDR3 sequences, 14% of them singletons. Input material: PBMCs or a T cell subset sorted from them (not recorded which). The source of these receptors is a man between 18 and 35 years old who had mild COVID-19 (a few samples of this study predate the infection). Cell type and time point are not known.

J is TRBJ2-2 and V is TRBV7-2; D is unresolved. The CDR3 extends over 16 amino acids. The germline V gene has CDR1 SGHTA and CDR2 FQGNSA. Deletions cut 6 bases from V and 1 base from J, with 15 bases between. The CDR3 DNA sequence: TGTGCCAGCAGTCTCCGAGAGAAAGTGAACACCGGGGAGCTGTTTTTT. The encoded protein is CASSLREKVNTGELFF.

This clonotype was found a few times. The J gene is TRBJ1-3, the V gene TRBV3-1; 9 positions match TRBD1. The CDR3 runs to 17 residues. From germline, CDR1 is LGHDT and CDR2 YNNKEL (reference sequence). V lost 3 bases and J lost 3; bases outside the gene matches: 9. CDR3 residues: CASSQHTGGLNGNTIYF. CDR3 bases: TGTGCCAGCAGCCAGCACACAGGGGGCCTTAATGGAAACACCATATATTTT.

The V and J genes are TRBV7-6 and TRBJ1-3; TRBD1 is a possible D gene (5 bases). This CDR3 has 16 amino acids. Germline assignment: CDR1 SGHVS and CDR2 FNYEAQ. Trimming cost V 1 base and J 2 bases, with 12 bases left between them. This CDR3 is CASSLVVSGTGNTIYF. As DNA, the CDR3 is TGTGCCAGCAGCTTAGTGGTGTCAGGGACTGGAAACACCATATATTTT.

The chain is built from TRBV6-2 or TRBV6-3 and TRBJ2-7; 9 bases are shared with TRBD2. This CDR3 comprises 15 residues. With V trimmed by 6 bases and J by 2 bases, 8 bases remained unmatched. CDR1 and CDR2 from the germline V gene are MNHEY and SVGEGT. The CDR3 coding sequence is TGTGCCAGCAGGCGGGGTCTAGCGGGAACCTACGAGCAGTACTTC. Its protein product is CASRRGLAGTYEQYF.

The J gene is TRBJ2-3, the V gene TRBV12-3 or TRBV12-4, with unresolved D. V was pared by 7 bases and J by 10 bases, with 15 bases between. CDR3 size: 12 residues. This CDR3 reads CASKTFYEAQYF. The CDR3 bases are TGTGCCAGCAAAACCTTCTATGAGGCGCAGTATTTT.

The rearrangement joins TRBV12-3 or TRBV12-4 to TRBJ2-2; D is unresolved. The CDR3 spans 12 residues. The V gene lost 4 bases and the J gene lost 5 bases, with 5 bases spanning the gap. CDR3 coding DNA: TGTGCCAGCAGTTCGATGACCGGGGAGCTGTTTTTT. As protein: CASSSMTGELFF.

The genes are TRBV7-9 and TRBJ2-7, with D unclear. V dropped 4 bases and J dropped 3 bases, with 13 bases sitting between them. CDR3 length: 14 amino acids. Germline V gives CDR1 SEHNR, CDR2 FQNEAQ (reference sequence). The CDR3 sequence: CASSSQGKRYEQYV. CDR3 bases: TGTGCCAGCAGCTCCCAAGGGAAGCGCTACGAGCAGTACGTC.

CDR3 residues: CASNGQGSVGEQFF. The DNA for the CDR3 is TGTGCCAGCAACGGACAGGGAAGTGTCGGTGAGCAGTTCTTC. V and J are TRBV2 and TRBJ2-1; TRBD1 matches 8 bases. The trim removed 7 bases at V and 9 bases at J, leaving 11 bases unmatched. The germline gives CDR1 SNHLY, CDR2 FYNNEI. The CDR3 contains 14 residues. Combining the CDR3 with reference TRBV2 and TRBJ2-1 gives the whole variable domain EPEVTQTPSHQVTQMGQEVILRCVPISNHLYFYWYRQILGQKVEFLVSFYNNEISEKSEIFDDQFSVERPDGSNFTLKIRSTKLEDSAMYFCASNGQGSVGEQFFGPGTRLTVL.

The table lists this clonotype with a few counts. The CDR3 region is CASSPRGGAGEKLFF. The CDR3 DNA is TGTGCCAGCAGTCCCCGGGGAGGGGCTGGCGAAAAACTGTTTTTT. This chain joins TRBV27 and TRBJ1-4; weak D call: TRBD1 (5 bases). Trimming left V 5 bases short and J 8 bases short, with 18 bases between. The CDR3 consists of 15 residues. In germline, CDR1 is MNHEY, CDR2 SMNVEV (reference sequence). Based on the CDR3 plus reference TRBV27 and TRBJ1-4, the full variable domain is EAQVTQNPRYLITVTGKKLTVTCSQNMNHEYMSWYRQDPGLGLRQIYYSMNVEVTDKGDVPEGYKVSRKEKRNFPLILESPSPNQTSLYFCASSPRGGAGEKLFFGSGTQLSVL.

This clonotype was counted between two and nine times. The chain is built from TRBV7-2 and TRBJ2-1; 7 nucleotides align to TRBD1. CDR1 is SGHTA, CDR2 FQGNSA, per germline. The CDR3 spans 14 residues. V trimming: 5 bases; J trimming: 8 bases; junction bases outside the gene matches: 9. DNA for the CDR3: TGTGCCAGCAGCCATAGACAGGGATTGGATGAGCAGTTCTTC. Encoded protein: CASSHRQGLDEQFF.

The gene calls are TRBV6-2 or TRBV6-3 and TRBJ2-5, with TRBD1 matching 10 bases. The junction had 8 bases not matched to a gene; V was cut back by 6 bases and J by 1 base. The CDR3 extends over 16 amino acids. CDR1 MNHEY and CDR2 SVGEGT come from the germline V gene. The CDR3 loop reads CASRLGQGSFQETQYF. CDR3 in DNA: TGTGCCAGCAGACTGGGACAGGGGTCCTTCCAAGAGACCCAGTACTTC.

In its sample, this clonotype was seen many times. This chain joins TRBV6-5 and TRBJ2-2; 7 bases map to TRBD2. CDR3 length equals 16 residues. CDR1 MNHEY and CDR2 SVGAGI come from the germline V gene. Trimming took 6 bases from V and 0 from J; bases not matched to a gene: 7. CDR3 protein: CASSRNLAANTGELFF. CDR3 nucleotides: TGTGCCAGCAGCCGAAACCTAGCGGCGAACACCGGGGAGCTGTTTTTT.

This clonotype was seen at least ten times. The chain combines TRBV11-2 with TRBJ2-5, with TRBD2 matching 15 bases. The CDR3 consists of 18 residues. Germline CDR1 SGHAT, CDR2 FQNNGV. Trimming cost V 5 bases and J 5 bases; bases outside gene matches: 12. The CDR3 loop reads CASSPKRTSGGAPETQYF. In DNA form, the CDR3 reads TGTGCCAGCAGCCCCAAGAGGACTAGCGGGGGGGCCCCGGAGACCCAGTACTTC.

There are a few counts of this clonotype. The chain combines TRBV28 with TRBJ2-3, with 9 bases lining up with TRBD2. V was pared by 6 bases and J by 2 bases, with 6 bases of the junction left unmatched. The V gene's germline CDR1 is MDHEN and CDR2 SYDVKM. The CDR3 length is 15 residues. The CDR3 DNA is TGTGCCAGCAGCCAGAGCGGGGGGCTCACAGATACGCAGTATTTT. Residues: CASSQSGGLTDTQYF.